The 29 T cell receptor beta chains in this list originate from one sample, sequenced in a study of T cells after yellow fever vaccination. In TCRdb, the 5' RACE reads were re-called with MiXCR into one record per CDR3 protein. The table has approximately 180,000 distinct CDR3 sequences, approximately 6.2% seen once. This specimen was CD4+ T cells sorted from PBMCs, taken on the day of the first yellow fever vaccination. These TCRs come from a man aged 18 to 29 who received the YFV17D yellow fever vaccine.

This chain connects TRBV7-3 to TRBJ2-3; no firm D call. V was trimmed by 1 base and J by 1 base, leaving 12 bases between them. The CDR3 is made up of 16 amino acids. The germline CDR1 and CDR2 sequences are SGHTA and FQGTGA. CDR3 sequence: CASSLSPSLGTDTQYF. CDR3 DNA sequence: TGTGCCAGCAGCTTAAGCCCCTCCCTCGGCACAGATACGCAGTATTTT.

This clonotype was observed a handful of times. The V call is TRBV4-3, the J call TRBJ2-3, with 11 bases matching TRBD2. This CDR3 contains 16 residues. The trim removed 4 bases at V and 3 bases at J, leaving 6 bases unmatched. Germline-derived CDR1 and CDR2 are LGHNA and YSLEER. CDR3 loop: CASSPLAGGGTDTQYF. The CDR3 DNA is TGCGCCAGCAGCCCCCTAGCGGGGGGCGGAACAGATACGCAGTATTTT.

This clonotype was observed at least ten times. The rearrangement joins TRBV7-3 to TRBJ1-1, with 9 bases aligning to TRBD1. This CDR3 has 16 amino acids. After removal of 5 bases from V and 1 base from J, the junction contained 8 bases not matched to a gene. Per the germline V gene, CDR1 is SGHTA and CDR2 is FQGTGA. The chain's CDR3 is CASSPGTGRANTEAFF. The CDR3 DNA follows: TGTGCCAGCAGCCCTGGGACAGGGCGGGCGAACACTGAAGCTTTCTTT.

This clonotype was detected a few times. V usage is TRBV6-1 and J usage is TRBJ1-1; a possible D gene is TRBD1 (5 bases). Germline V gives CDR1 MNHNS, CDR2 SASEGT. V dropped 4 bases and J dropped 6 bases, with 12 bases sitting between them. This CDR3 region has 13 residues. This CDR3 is CASSGSDIPEAFF. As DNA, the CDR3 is TGTGCCAGCAGTGGGTCGGACATTCCTGAAGCTTTCTTT.

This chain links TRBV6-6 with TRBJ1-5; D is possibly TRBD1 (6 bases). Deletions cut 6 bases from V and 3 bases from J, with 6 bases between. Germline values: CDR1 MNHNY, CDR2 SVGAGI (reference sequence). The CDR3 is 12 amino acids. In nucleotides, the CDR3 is TGTGCCAGCAGGGGGGCCAATCAGCCCCAGCATTTT. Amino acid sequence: CASRGANQPQHF.

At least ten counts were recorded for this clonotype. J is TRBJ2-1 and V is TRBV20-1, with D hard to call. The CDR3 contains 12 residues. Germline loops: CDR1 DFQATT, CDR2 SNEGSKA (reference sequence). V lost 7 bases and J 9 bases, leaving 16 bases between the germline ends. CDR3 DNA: TGCAGTGGAAGCCCGGATCTCGGTGAGCAGTTCTTC. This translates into CSGSPDLGEQFF.

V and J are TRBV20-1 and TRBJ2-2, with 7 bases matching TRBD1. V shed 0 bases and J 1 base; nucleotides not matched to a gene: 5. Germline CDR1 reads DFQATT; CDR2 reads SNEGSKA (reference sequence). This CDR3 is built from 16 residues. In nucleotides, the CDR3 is TGCAGTGCTAGAGAGCCCCGACAGGGGAACACCGGGGAGCTGTTTTTT. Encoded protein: CSAREPRQGNTGELFF.

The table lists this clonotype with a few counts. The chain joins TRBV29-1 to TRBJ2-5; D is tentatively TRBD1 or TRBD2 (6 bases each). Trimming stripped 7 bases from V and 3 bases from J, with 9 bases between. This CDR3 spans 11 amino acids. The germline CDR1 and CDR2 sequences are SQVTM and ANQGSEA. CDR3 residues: CSGGAEETQYF. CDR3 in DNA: TGCAGCGGGGGGGCAGAAGAGACCCAGTACTTC.

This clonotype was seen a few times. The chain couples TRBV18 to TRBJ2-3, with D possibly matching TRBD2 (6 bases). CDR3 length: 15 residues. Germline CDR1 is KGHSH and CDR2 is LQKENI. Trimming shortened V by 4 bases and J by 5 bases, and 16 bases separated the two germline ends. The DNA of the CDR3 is TGTGCCAGCTCACGGAACGGGGGTGAAGGAGATACGCAGTATTTT. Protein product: CASSRNGGEGDTQYF. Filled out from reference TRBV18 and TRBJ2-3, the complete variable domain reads NAGVMQNPRHLVRRRGQEARLRCSPMKGHSHVYWYRQLPEEGLKFMVYLQKENIIDESGMPKERFSAEFPKEGPSILRIQQVVRGDSAAYFCASSRNGGEGDTQYFGPGTRLTVL.

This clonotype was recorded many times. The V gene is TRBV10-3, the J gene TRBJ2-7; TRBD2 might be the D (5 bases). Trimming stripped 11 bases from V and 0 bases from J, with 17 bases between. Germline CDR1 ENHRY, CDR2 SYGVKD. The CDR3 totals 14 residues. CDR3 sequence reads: CAARPGITSYEQYF. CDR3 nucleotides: TGTGCCGCCCGGCCGGGGATTACCTCCTACGAGCAGTACTTC.

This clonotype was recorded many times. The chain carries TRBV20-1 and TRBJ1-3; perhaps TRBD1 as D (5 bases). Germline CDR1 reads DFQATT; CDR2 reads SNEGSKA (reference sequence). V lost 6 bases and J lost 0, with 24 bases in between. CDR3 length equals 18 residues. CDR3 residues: CSAGTVPRDVISGNTIYF. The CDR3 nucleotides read TGCAGTGCGGGGACTGTTCCGAGGGATGTAATCTCTGGAAACACCATATATTTT.

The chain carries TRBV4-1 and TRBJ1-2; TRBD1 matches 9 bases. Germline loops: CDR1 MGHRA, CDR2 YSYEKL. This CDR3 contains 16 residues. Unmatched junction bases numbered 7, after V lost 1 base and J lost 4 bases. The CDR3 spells CASSQAGTGNAYGYTF. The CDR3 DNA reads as TGCGCCAGCAGCCAAGCCGGGACAGGGAATGCCTATGGCTACACCTTC.

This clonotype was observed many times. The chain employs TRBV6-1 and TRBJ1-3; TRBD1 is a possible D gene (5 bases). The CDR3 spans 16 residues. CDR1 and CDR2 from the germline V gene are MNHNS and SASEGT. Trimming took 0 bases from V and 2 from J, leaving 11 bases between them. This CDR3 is CASSEARGLAGNTIYF. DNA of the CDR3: TGTGCCAGCAGTGAAGCGAGGGGATTAGCTGGAAACACCATATATTTT.

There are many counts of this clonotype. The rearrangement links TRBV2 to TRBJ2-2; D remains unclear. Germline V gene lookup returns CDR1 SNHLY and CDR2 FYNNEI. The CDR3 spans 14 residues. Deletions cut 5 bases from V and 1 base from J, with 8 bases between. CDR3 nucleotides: TGTGCCAGCAGTTCATACGGGAACACCGGGGAGCTGTTTTTT. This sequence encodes CASSSYGNTGELFF.

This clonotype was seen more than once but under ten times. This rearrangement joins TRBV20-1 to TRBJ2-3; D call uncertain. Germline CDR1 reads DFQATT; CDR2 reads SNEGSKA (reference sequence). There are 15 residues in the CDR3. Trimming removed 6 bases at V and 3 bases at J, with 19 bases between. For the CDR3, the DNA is TGCAGTGCCCTACGGACGCCACACGCAACAGATACGCAGTATTTT. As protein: CSALRTPHATDTQYF.

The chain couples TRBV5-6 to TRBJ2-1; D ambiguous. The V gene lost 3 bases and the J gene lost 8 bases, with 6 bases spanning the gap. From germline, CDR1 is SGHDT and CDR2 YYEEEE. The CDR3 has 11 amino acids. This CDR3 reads CASSSSYEQFF. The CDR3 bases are TGTGCCAGCAGCTCCTCTTATGAGCAGTTCTTC.

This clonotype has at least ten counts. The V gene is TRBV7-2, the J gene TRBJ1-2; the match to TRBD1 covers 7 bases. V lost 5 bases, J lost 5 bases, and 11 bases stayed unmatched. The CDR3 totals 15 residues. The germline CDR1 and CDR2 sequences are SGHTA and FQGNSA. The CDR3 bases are TGTGCCAGCAGCCCTAGAGGTGGACAGGCTTATGGCTACACCTTC. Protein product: CASSPRGGQAYGYTF.

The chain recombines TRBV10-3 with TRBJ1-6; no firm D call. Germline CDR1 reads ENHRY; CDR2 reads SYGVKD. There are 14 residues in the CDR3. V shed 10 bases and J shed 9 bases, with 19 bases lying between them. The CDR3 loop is CATSEVRAGSPLHF. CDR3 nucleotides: TGTGCCACGTCTGAGGTCAGAGCCGGTTCACCCCTCCACTTT.

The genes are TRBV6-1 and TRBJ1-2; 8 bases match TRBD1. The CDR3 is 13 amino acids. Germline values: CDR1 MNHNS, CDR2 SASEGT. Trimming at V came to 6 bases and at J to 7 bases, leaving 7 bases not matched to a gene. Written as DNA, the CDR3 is TGTGCCAGCAGGGGACAGGCTACGCGTGGCTACACCTTC. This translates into CASRGQATRGYTF.

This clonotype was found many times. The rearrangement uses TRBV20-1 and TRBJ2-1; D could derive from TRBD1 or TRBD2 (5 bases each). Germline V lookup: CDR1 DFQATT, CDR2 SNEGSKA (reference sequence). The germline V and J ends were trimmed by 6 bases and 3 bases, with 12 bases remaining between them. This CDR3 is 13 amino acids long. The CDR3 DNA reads TGCAGTGCCAGGGCAGGAGGCTACAATGAGCAGTTCTTC. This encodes CSARAGGYNEQFF.

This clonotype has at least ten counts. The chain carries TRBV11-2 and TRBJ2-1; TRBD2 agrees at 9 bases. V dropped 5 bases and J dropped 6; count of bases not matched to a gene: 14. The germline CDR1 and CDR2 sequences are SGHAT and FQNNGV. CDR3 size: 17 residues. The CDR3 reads CASSPGWGLAGSNEQFF. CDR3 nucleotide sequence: TGTGCCAGCAGCCCAGGATGGGGGCTAGCGGGGAGCAATGAGCAGTTCTTC.

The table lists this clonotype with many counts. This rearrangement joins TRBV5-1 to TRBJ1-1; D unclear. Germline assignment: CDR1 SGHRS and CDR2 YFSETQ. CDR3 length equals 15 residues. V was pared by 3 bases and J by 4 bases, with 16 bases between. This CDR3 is CASSYFGEVGTEAFF. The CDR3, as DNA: TGCGCCAGCAGCTATTTCGGGGAGGTGGGCACTGAAGCTTTCTTT.

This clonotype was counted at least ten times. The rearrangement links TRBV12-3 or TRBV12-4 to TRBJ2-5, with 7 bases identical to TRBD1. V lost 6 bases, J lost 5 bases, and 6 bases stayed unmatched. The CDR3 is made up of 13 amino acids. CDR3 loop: CASSRQGRETQYF. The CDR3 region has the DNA TGTGCCAGCAGCAGACAGGGAAGGGAGACCCAGTACTTC.

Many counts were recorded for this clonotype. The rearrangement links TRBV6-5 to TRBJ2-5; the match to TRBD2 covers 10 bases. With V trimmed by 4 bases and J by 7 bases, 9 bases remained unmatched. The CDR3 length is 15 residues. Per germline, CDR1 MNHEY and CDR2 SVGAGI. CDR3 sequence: CASSSPAGGPGTQYF. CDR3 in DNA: TGTGCCAGCAGTTCACCAGCGGGGGGGCCCGGGACCCAGTACTTC.

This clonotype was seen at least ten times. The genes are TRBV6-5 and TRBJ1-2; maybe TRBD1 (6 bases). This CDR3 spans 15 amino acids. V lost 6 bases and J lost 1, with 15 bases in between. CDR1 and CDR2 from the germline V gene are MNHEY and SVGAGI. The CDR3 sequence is CASSPGGAGNYGYTF. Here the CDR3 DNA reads TGTGCCAGCAGCCCCGGGGGGGCCGGTAACTATGGCTACACCTTC.

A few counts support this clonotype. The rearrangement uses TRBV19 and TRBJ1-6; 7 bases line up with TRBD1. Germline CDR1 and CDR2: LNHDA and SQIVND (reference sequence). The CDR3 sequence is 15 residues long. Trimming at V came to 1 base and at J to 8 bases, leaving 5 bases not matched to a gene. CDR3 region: CASSIAAQGYSPLHF. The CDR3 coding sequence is TGTGCCAGTAGTATAGCGGCACAGGGGTATTCACCCCTCCACTTT.

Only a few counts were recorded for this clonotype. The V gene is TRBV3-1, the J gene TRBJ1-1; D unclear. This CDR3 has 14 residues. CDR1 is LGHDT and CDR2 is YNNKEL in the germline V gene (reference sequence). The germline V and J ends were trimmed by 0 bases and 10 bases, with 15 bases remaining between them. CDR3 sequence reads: CASSQDTTARGAFF. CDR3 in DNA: TGTGCCAGCAGCCAAGATACAACGGCGCGGGGAGCTTTCTTT.

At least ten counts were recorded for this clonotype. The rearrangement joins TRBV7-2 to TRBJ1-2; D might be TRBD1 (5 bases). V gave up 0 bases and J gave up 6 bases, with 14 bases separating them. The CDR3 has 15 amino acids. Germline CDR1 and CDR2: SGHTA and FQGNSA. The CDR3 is CASSLAFRGEDGYTF. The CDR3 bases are TGTGCCAGCAGCTTAGCGTTCCGGGGCGAGGATGGCTACACCTTC.

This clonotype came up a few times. The CDR3 nucleotides read TGTGCCAGCAGCCCGGACGGGGGGCCCTACGAGCAGTACTTC. This translates into CASSPDGGPYEQYF. V and J are TRBV7-8 and TRBJ2-7, with a weak D call TRBD2 (7 bases). Deletions cut 5 bases from V and 2 bases from J, with 13 bases between. Germline V gene data show CDR1 as SGHVS and CDR2 as FQNEAQ. This CDR3 region has 14 residues. Combining the CDR3 with reference TRBV7-8 and TRBJ2-7 gives the whole variable domain GAGVSQSPRYKVAKRGQDVALRCDPISGHVSLFWYQQALGQGPEFLTYFQNEAQLDKSGLPSDRFFAERPEGSVSTLKIQRTQQEDSAVYLCASSPDGGPYEQYFGPGTRLTVT.